This TCR beta chain stems from a study of blood T cell repertoires in COVID-19. Sequencing was performed with immunoSEQ multiplex PCR; in TCRdb, only in-frame clones are kept and a portion is missing. The sample lists some 150,000 clones, approximately 83% occurring once. The CDR3 runs 13 residues. Germline CDR1 is MNHNS and CDR2 is SASEGT. Trimming shortened V by 3 bases and J by 7 bases, and 10 bases separated the two germline ends. The chain couples TRBV6-1 to TRBJ1-5, with a weak D call TRBD1 (6 bases). Sample: peripheral blood. This TCR derives from a woman older than 75 with acute or convalescent COVID-19. CDR3 amino acids: CASSDNRDQPQHF. The CDR3, as DNA: TGTGCCAGCAGTGATAACAGGGACCAGCCCCAGCATTTT.